Below, one TCR beta chain is given with its context. Its antigen is unidentified. This CDR3 comprises 13 residues. Between the trimmed V and J ends, which lost 0 bases and 6 bases, there was a span of 9 bases. CDR1 and CDR2 (germline): SGHRS, YFSETQ. This was a survey-level run. The repertoire was sequenced with immunoSEQ multiplex PCR; TCRdb's copy has only in-frame clones and lacks some. The sample carries approximately 8,100 clones, 65% to 80% recorded once. These data originate in a study of STAT5B mutations in CD4+ large granular lymphocyte leukemia. The study, taken as a whole, reports: Of heterogeneous patient samples, only 5 to 7 CD4-sorted ones were compared for clonality.

V and J are TRBV5-1 and TRBJ1-1; TRBD1 might be the D (5 bases). The sample taken for sequencing was PBMCs. The source is a woman aged 55-69 years with CD4+ T-cell large granular lymphocyte leukemia. CDR3 nucleotides: TGCGCCAGCAGCTTGGAGGGCAGGGCTGAAGCTTTCTTT. Protein: CASSLEGRAEAFF.